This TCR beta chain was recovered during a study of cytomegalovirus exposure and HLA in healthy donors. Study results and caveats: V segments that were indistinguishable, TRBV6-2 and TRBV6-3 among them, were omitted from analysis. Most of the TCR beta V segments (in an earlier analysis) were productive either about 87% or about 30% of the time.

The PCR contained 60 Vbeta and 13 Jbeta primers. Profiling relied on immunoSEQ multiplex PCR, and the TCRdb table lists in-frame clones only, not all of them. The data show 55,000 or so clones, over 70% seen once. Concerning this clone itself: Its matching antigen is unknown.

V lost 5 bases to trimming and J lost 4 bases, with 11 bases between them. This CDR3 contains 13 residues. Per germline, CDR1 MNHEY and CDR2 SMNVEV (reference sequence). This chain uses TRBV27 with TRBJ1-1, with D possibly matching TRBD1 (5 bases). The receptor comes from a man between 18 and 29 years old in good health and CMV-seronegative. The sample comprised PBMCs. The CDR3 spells CASSPSGGTEAFF. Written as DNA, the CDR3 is TGTGCCAGCAGTCCCTCCGGGGGCACTGAAGCTTTCTTT.